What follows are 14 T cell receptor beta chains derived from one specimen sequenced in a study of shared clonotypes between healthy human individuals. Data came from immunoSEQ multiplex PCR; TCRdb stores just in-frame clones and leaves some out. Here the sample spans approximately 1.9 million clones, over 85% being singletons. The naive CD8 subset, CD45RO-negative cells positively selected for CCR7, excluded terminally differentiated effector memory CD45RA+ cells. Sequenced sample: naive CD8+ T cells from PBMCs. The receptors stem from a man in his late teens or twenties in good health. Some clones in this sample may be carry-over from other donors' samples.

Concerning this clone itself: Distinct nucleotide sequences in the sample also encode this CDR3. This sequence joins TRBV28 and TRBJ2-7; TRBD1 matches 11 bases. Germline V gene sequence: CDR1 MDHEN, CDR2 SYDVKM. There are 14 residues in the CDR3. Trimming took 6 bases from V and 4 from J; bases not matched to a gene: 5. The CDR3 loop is CASSLRDRGYEQYF. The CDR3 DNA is TGTGCCAGCAGCCTTCGGGACAGGGGGTACGAGCAGTACTTC. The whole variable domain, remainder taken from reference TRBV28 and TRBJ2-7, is DVKVTQSSRYLVKRTGEKVFLECVQDMDHENMFWYRQDPGLGLRLIYFSYDVKMKEKGDIPEGYSVSREKKERFSLILESASTNQTSMYLCASSLRDRGYEQYFGPGTRLTVT.

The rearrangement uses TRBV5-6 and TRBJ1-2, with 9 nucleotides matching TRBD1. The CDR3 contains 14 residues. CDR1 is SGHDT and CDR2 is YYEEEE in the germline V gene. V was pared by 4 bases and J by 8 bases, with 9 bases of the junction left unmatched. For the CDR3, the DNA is TGTGCCAGCAGCGGGGACAGGGCCGTCGAGGGCTACACCTTC. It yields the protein CASSGDRAVEGYTF.

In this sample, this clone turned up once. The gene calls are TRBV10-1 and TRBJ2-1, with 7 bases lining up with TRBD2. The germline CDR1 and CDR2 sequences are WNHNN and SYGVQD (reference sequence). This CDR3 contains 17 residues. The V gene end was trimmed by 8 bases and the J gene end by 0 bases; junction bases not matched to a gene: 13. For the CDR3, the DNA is TGCGCCAGCGTCACCCACGCTAGCGGTCCCTCCTACAATGAGCAGTTCTTC. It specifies CASVTHASGPSYNEQFF.

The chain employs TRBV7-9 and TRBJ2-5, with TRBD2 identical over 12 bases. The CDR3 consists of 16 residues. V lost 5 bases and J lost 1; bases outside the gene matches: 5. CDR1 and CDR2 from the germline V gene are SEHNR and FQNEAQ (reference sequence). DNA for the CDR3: TGTGCCAGCAGCCATCGGACTAGCGGGACCCAAGAGACCCAGTACTTC. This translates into CASSHRTSGTQETQYF.

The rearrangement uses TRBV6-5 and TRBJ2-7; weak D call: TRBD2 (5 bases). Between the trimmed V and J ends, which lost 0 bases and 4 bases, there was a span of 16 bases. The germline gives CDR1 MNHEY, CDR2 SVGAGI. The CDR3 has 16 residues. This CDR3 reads CASSYSAGQSLYEQYF. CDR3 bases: TGTGCCAGCAGTTACTCGGCGGGCCAATCCCTGTACGAGCAGTACTTC.

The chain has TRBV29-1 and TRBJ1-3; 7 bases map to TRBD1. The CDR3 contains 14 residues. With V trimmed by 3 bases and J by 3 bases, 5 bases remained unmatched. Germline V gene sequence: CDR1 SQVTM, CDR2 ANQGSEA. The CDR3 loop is CSVDETGNGNTIYF. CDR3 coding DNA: TGCAGCGTTGACGAGACAGGGAATGGAAACACCATATATTTT.

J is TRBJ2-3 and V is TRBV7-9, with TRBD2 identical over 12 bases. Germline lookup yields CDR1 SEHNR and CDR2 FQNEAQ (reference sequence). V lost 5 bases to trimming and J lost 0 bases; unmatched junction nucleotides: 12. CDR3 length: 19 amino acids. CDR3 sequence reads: CASSKTSGRDLPSTDTQYF. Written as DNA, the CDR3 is TGTGCCAGCAGCAAGACTAGCGGGAGAGATCTACCTAGCACAGATACGCAGTATTTT.

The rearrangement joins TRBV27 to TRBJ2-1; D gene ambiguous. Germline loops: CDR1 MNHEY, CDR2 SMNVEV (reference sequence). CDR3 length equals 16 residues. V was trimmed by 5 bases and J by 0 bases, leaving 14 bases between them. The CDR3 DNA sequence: TGTGCCAGCAGTACCCTGGACGCCAGCTCCTACAATGAGCAGTTCTTC. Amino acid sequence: CASSTLDASSYNEQFF.

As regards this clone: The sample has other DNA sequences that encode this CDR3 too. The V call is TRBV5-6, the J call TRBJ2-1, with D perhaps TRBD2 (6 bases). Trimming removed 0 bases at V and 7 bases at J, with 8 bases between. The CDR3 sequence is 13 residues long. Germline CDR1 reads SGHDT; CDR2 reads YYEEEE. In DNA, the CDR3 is TGTGCCAGCAGCTTGGTGGGGGGAAATGAGCAGTTCTTC. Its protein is CASSLVGGNEQFF. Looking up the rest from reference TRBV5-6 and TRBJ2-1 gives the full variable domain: DAGVTQSPTHLIKTRGQQVTLRCSPKSGHDTVSWYQQALGQGPQFIFQYYEEEERQRGNFPDRFSGHQFPNYSSELNVNALLLGDSALYLCASSLVGGNEQFFGPGTRLTVL.

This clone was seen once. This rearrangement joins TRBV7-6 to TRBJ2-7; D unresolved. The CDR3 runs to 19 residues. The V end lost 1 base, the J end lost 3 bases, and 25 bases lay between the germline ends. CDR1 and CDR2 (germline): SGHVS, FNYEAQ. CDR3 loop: CASSLEAKSPRLDHYEQYF. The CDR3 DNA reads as TGTGCCAGCAGCTTAGAGGCAAAATCCCCTCGGTTGGATCACTACGAGCAGTACTTC. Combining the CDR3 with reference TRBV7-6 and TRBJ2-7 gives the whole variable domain GAGVSQSPRYKVTKRGQDVALRCDPISGHVSLYWYRQALGQGPEFLTYFNYEAQQDKSGLPNDRFSAERPEGSISTLTIQRTEQRDSAMYRCASSLEAKSPRLDHYEQYFGPGTRLTVT.

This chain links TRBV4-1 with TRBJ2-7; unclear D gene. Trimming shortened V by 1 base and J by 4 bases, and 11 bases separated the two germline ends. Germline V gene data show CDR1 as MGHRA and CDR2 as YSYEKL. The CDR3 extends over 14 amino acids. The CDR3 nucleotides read TGCGCCAGCAGCCAAGGTGACTCACGATACGAGCAGTACTTC. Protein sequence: CASSQGDSRYEQYF.

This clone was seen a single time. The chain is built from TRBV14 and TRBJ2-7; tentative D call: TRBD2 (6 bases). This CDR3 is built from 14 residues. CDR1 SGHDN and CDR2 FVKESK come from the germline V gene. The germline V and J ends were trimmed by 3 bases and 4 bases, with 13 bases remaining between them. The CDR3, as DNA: TGTGCCAGCAGCCAGTTAGGGCTAGCGTACGAGCAGTACTTC. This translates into CASSQLGLAYEQYF. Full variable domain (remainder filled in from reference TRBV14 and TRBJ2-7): EAGVTQFPSHSVIEKGQTVTLRCDPISGHDNLYWYRRVMGKEIKFLLHFVKESKQDESGMPNNRFLAERTGGTYSTLKVQPAELEDSGVYFCASSQLGLAYEQYFGPGTRLTVT.

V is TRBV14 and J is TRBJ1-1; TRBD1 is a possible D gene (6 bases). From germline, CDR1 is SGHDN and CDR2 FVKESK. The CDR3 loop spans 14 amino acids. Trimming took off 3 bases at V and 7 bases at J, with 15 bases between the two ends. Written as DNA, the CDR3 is TGTGCCAGCAGCCACCTCGGTCAGGGGATTGAAGCTTTCTTT. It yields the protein CASSHLGQGIEAFF.

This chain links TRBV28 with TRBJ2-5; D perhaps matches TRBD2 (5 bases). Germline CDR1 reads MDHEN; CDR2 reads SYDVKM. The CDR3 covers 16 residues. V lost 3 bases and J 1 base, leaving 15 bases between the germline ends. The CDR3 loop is CASSFFGEPFQETQYF. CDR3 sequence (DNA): TGTGCCAGCAGTTTCTTCGGGGAGCCTTTCCAAGAGACCCAGTACTTC.